This T cell receptor beta chain emerged from a study of shared clonotypes between healthy human individuals. On the study more broadly: The cohort comprised two women and a few men. Their ages spanned 18 to 49 years. Whole-study results and caveats: Larger estimated richness was generally seen in naive subsets than in memory subsets.

About this clone itself: Its antigen is still unknown.

The CDR3 has 15 residues. V was shortened by 5 bases and J by 2 bases, with 15 bases between the two germline ends. Germline loops: CDR1 SGHTA, CDR2 FQGNSA. Sequenced by immunoSEQ multiplex PCR; TCRdb stores in-frame clones only, minus some. The table records 2 million to 2.5 million clones, around 95% of them present only once. The genes are TRBV7-2 and TRBJ2-5, with D maybe TRBD2 (5 bases). Material: naive CD4+ T cells sorted from blood. Specified subset: CD45RA+ positively selected. This receptor was obtained from a man between 18 and 35 years old in good health. The CDR3 bases are TGTGCCAGCAGCCGCTTCGGAGGCGGACAAGAGACCCAGTACTTC. This codes for CASSRFGGGQETQYF. The whole variable domain, filled in from reference TRBV7-2 and TRBJ2-5, reads GAGVSQSPSNKVTEKGKDVELRCDPISGHTALYWYRQSLGQGLEFLIYFQGNSAPDKSGLPSDRFSAERTGGSVSTLTIQRTQQEDSAVYLCASSRFGGGQETQYFGPGTRLLVL.